One T cell receptor (beta chain) is described in this entry. As yet, its antigen is unknown. This sample is drawn from a study of cytomegalovirus exposure and HLA in healthy donors. Study as a whole: There were some 81 million unique TCRs (from HLA-typed donors) in an early data release. Of all 400 or so donors who were genotyped, around 82% belonged to the Caucasian-associated ancestry cluster.

13 Jbeta primers and 60 Vbeta primers were used for the PCR. Sequencing used immunoSEQ multiplex PCR; TCRdb keeps in-frame clones, though not all of them. This table has 95,000 to 110,000 clones, about 85% appearing once. Broader study findings: Later, TCR association rates were found to vary by HLA locus, highest for DRB1 and lowest for HLA-C. Later analysis identified a missense DCLRE1C variant that was linked to TCR beta V- and J-gene trimming.

CDR1 and CDR2 from the germline V gene are SGHAT and FQNNGV. V dropped 5 bases and J dropped 6 bases, with 12 bases sitting between them. The CDR3 is made up of 13 amino acids. The sequence derives from a man aged 25-40 years in good health and CMV-seronegative. The chain joins TRBV11-2 to TRBJ2-3; D is undetermined. Sequenced input: PBMCs. Here the CDR3 DNA reads TGTGCCAGCAGCCCCGGTCTTCCGGATACGCAGTATTTT. As protein: CASSPGLPDTQYF.